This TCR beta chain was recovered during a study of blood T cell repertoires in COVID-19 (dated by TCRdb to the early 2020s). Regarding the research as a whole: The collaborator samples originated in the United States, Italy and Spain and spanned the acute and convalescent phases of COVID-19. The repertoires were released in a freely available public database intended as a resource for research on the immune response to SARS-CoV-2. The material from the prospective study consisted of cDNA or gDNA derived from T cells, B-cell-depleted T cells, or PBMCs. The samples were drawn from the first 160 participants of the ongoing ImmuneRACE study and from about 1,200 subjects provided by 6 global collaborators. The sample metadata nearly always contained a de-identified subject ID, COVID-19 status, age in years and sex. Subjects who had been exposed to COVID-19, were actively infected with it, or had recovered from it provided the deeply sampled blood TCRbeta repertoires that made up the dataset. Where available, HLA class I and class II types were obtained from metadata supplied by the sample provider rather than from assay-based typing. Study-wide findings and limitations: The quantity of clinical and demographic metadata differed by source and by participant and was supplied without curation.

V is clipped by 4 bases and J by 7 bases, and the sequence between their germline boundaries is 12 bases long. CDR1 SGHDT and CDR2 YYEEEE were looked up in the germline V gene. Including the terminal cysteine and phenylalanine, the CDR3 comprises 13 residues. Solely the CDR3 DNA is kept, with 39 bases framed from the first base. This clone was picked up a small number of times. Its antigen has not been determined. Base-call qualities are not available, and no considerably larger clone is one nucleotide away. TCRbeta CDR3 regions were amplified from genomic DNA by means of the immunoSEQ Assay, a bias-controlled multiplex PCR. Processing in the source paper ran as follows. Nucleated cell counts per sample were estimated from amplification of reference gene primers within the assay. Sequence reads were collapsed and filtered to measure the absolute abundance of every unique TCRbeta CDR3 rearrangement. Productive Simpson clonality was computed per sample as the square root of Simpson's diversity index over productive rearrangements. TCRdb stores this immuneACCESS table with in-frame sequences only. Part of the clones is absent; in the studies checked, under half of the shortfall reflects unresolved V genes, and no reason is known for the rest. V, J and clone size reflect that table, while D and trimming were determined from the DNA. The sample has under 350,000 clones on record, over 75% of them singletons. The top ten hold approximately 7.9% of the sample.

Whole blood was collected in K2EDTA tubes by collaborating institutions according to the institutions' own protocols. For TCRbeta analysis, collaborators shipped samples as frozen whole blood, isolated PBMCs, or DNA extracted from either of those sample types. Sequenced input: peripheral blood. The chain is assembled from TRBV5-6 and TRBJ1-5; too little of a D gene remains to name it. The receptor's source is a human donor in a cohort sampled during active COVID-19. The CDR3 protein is CASSPGGKQPQHF. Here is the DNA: TGTGCCAGCAGCCCCGGCGGGAAACAGCCCCAGCATTTT.